The 27 T cell receptor beta chains reported below all come from one sample, sequenced in a study of tumor-infiltrating lymphocytes in primary liver carcinoma. cDNA specific to TCR beta was made from 500 to 650 ng of total RNA, with a constant-region primer employed for priming. For TCR beta, libraries were produced by three nested multiplex PCR rounds using slightly modified ARM-PCR. The first two PCR rounds used TRBV1-TRBV30 primers with a Cbeta primer, about 9 cycles each. TCRdb passed the multiplex PCR reads through MiXCR, listing each CDR3 protein once. The table includes hundreds of thousands of distinct CDR3 sequences, around three fifths detected once. Germline DNA was also extracted, and blood RNA was taken from unsorted whole blood. The sequencing sample was made of peripheral blood. These receptors were taken from a man in his forties with primary liver carcinoma and hepatitis B virus infection.

Details on this clonotype: The junction differs from germline at one of its ends, possibly a read error. CDR3 DNA sequence: TGCGCCAGCAACTTGGGACTAGCTGCCGTAGGGGAGCAGTACTTC. It specifies CASNLGLAAVGEQYF. The rearrangement links TRBV5-1 to TRBJ2-7; the match to TRBD2 covers 9 bases. The CDR3 runs to 15 residues. The germline CDR1 and CDR2 sequences are SGHRS and YFSETQ. The whole variable domain, filled in from reference TRBV5-1 and TRBJ2-7, reads KAGVTQTPRYLIKTRGQQVTLSCSPISGHRSVSWYQQTPGQGLQFLFEYFSETQRNKGNFPGRFSGRQFSNSRSEMNVSTLELGDSALYLCASNLGLAAVGEQYFGPGTRLTVT.

Notes on this clonotype: One end of the junction does not line up with germline, which may come from a read error. The chain employs TRBV11-1 and TRBJ2-4; D may be TRBD1 or TRBD2 (5 bases each). The CDR3 covers 16 residues. Germline values: CDR1 SGHAT, CDR2 FQDESV (reference sequence). Here the CDR3 reads CASSLRRGPAKNIKYF. The CDR3 DNA is TGTGCCAGCAGTTTAAGAAGGGGACCAGCCAAAAACATTAAGTATTTC.

As to this clonotype: This may be a read error: a much more frequent sequence differs by one nucleotide. This sequence joins TRBV11-2 and TRBJ2-1, with 7 nucleotides matching TRBD2. CDR3 length equals 13 residues. Trimming cost V 11 bases and J 4 bases; bases outside gene matches: 8. Germline CDR1 reads SGHAT; CDR2 reads FQNNGV. Written as DNA, the CDR3 is TGTGCCTCCCAGGGCGGGGGATACAATGAGCAGTTCTTC. As protein: CASQGGGYNEQFF.

A few counts support this clonotype. At one end the junction does not follow the germline gene, possibly because of a read error. The chain joins TRBV5-4 to TRBJ2-2; no reliable D call. The CDR3 totals 15 residues. Per the germline V gene, CDR1 is SGHNT and CDR2 is YYREEE (reference sequence). The CDR3 coding sequence is TGTGTCAGCAGCTTTAACGGTCCGAACACCGGGGAGCTGTTTTTT. Translation gives CVSSFNGPNTGELFF.

Remarks on this clonotype: A much bigger clone sits one base away, suggesting this may be a read error. The conserved phenylalanine or tryptophan is not found at the CDR3 terminus, so this likely reflects a read error. The chain is built from TRBV6-2 or TRBV6-3 and TRBJ2-7, with unresolved D. V was cut by 7 bases and J by 0 bases, with 10 bases left in between. This CDR3 has 13 amino acids. Germline loops: CDR1 MNHEY, CDR2 SVGEGT. For the CDR3, the DNA is TGTGCCAGCACCTCGCCGGACTCCTACGAGCAGTACTTA. Translating gives CASTSPDSYEQYL.

This chain links TRBV24-1 with TRBJ2-3, with TRBD2 matching over 8 bases. The CDR3 is 16 amino acids. The V gene's germline CDR1 is KGHDR and CDR2 SFDVKD. The trim removed 5 bases at V and 7 bases at J, leaving 13 bases unmatched. The CDR3 DNA is TGTGCCACCAGTGCCCGCGGCTCGGGACTAGTGAATACGCAGTATTTT. This codes for CATSARGSGLVNTQYF.

With regard to this clonotype: Being one base from a much bigger clone, this may be a read error. The chain recombines TRBV6-1 with TRBJ2-7; 8 bases align to TRBD1. CDR1 and CDR2 from the germline V gene are MNHNS and SASEGT. Losses at the gene ends were 7 bases for V and 4 bases for J; bases not matched to a gene: 3. The CDR3 length is 12 residues. Written as DNA, the CDR3 is TGTGCCAGCATCCGGGACAGGTACGAGCAGTACTTC. Protein product: CASIRDRYEQYF.

This chain uses TRBV12-3 or TRBV12-4 with TRBJ2-2; D is perhaps TRBD1 or TRBD2 (5 bases each). V was cut by 2 bases and J by 11 bases, with 15 bases left in between. This CDR3 has 14 residues. The CDR3 here is CASSLRDGIGELFF. The CDR3 coding sequence is TGTGCCAGCAGTTTAAGGGACGGGATCGGAGAGCTGTTTTTT.

With respect to this clonotype: One end of the junction does not line up with germline, which may come from a read error. The rearrangement uses TRBV11-1 and TRBJ2-1, with D perhaps TRBD2 (5 bases). The CDR3 contains 15 residues. CDR1 is SGHAT and CDR2 is FQDESV in the germline V gene (reference sequence). CDR3 loop: CASSDSSSSHNEQLF. Here the CDR3 DNA reads TGTGCCAGCAGCGACTCTAGCTCATCCCATAATGAGCAGCTCTTC.

The CDR3 sequence: CASSLVVGPAGTGELFF. CDR3 DNA sequence: TGTGCCAGCAGCTTGGTGGTAGGACCGGCGGGCACCGGGGAGCTGTTTTTT. The chain joins TRBV5-6 to TRBJ2-2; D perhaps matches TRBD2 (5 bases). There are 17 residues in the CDR3. Germline CDR1 reads SGHDT; CDR2 reads YYEEEE. V was clipped by 0 bases and J by 4 bases, with 16 bases between them.

Details on this clonotype: One junction end does not reproduce the germline sequence, and a read error may be involved. J is TRBJ1-1 and V is TRBV12-5; D unresolved. From germline, CDR1 is LGHNT and CDR2 FRNRAP. The CDR3 is 13 residues long. The CDR3 DNA is TGTGCTAGTTGCCAAGACATGAAGACTGAAGCTTTCTTT. Translating gives CASCQDMKTEAFF. Looking up the rest from reference TRBV12-5 and TRBJ1-1 gives the full variable domain: DARVTQTPRHKVTEMGQEVTMRCQPILGHNTVFWYRQTMMQGLELLAYFRNRAPLDDSGMPKDRFSAEMPDATLATLKIQPSEPRDSAVYFCASCQDMKTEAFFGQGTRLTVV.

A word on this clonotype: Mismatch with germline at one junction end may stem from a read error. The DNA for the CDR3 is TGTGCCAACAGCTCCGAGCGGGCGGGCTACACCTTC. Translation gives CANSSERAGYTF. This chain joins TRBV7-9 and TRBJ1-2; D not resolved. CDR1 is SEHNR, CDR2 FQNEAQ, per germline (reference sequence). The CDR3 has 12 residues.

Turning to this clonotype: A junction boundary mismatches the germline segment, possibly from a read error. The chain recombines TRBV5-1 with TRBJ2-1; 7 bases are shared with TRBD2. CDR3 length equals 14 residues. In germline, CDR1 is SGHRS, CDR2 YFSETQ. CDR3 nucleotide sequence: TGCGCCAGTAGCTTATTAACTAGCGCGAATGAGCAGTTCTTC. Amino acid sequence: CASSLLTSANEQFF. The whole variable domain, filled in from reference TRBV5-1 and TRBJ2-1, reads KAGVTQTPRYLIKTRGQQVTLSCSPISGHRSVSWYQQTPGQGLQFLFEYFSETQRNKGNFPGRFSGRQFSNSRSEMNVSTLELGDSALYLCASSLLTSANEQFFGPGTRLTVL.

This clonotype was counted many times. V is TRBV29-1 and J is TRBJ1-1, with 8 bases aligning to TRBD1. This CDR3 region has 13 residues. V shed 6 bases and J 5 bases; nucleotides not matched to a gene: 8. CDR1 SQVTM and CDR2 ANQGSEA come from the germline V gene. The CDR3 here is CSVGGTGGTEAFF. The CDR3, as DNA: TGCAGCGTGGGGGGGACAGGAGGGACTGAAGCTTTCTTT.

This clonotype was observed a few times. The chain uses TRBV11-2 and TRBJ2-7, with D maybe TRBD2 (6 bases). V was pared by 8 bases and J by 3 bases, with 14 bases between. This CDR3 is 13 amino acids long. Germline-derived CDR1 and CDR2 are SGHAT and FQNNGV. CDR3 sequence: CASSGDLRYEQYF. The CDR3 coding sequence is TGTGCCAGCTCTGGGGACTTACGCTACGAGCAGTACTTC.

As for this clonotype: Germline is not matched at one junction end, which may reflect a read error. The rearrangement links TRBV12-3 or TRBV12-4 to TRBJ2-3; 7 bases are shared with TRBD1. The length of the CDR3 is 17 residues. This CDR3 is CTSSSGQMNPSTDTQYF. As DNA, the CDR3 is TGTACCAGCAGTTCGGGACAGATGAATCCTAGCACAGATACGCAGTATTTT.

This clonotype was observed a few times. The chain combines TRBV6-2 or TRBV6-3 with TRBJ2-7; the D gene is possibly TRBD2 (5 bases). The CDR3 contains 13 residues. Germline-derived CDR1 and CDR2 are MNHEY and SVGEGT. Trimming took off 0 bases at V and 6 bases at J, with 9 bases between the two ends. DNA for the CDR3: TGTGCCAGCAGTTACTCGCGAGGGATCGAGCAGTACTTC. Its translation: CASSYSRGIEQYF.

With regard to this clonotype: This sequence may be a read error, since a much larger clone differs from it by one base. This chain joins TRBV10-3 and TRBJ2-3; D is unclear. V dropped 6 bases and J dropped 3 bases, with 10 bases sitting between them. The CDR3 loop spans 13 amino acids. Germline CDR1 and CDR2: ENHRY and SYGVKD. The CDR3 spells CAISEQETDTQYF. CDR3 in DNA: TGTGCCATCAGCGAGCAGGAAACAGATACGCAGTATTTT.

As concerns this clonotype: Possible read error: a much larger clone is one base away. The chain is built from TRBV4-1 and TRBJ2-2; D unresolved. Germline V gives CDR1 MGHRA, CDR2 YSYEKL. This CDR3 is built from 12 residues. The CDR3 DNA sequence: TGCACCAGCAGCCAAGAAACCGGGGAGCTGTTTTTT. Translation gives CTSSQETGELFF.

This clonotype was counted once. The rearrangement uses TRBV11-2 and TRBJ2-2; TRBD2 might be the D (6 bases). Per the germline V gene, CDR1 is SGHAT and CDR2 is FQNNGV. The CDR3 consists of 15 residues. Trimming took off 9 bases at V and 10 bases at J, with 24 bases between the two ends. The CDR3 spells CARSHVRGRIEELFF. CDR3 in DNA: TGTGCCAGGAGCCATGTCCGGGGGAGGATCGAGGAGCTGTTTTTT. The full variable domain, its missing parts supplied by reference TRBV11-2 and TRBJ2-2, is EAGVAQSPRYKIIEKRQSVAFWCNPISGHATLYWYQQILGQGPKLLIQFQNNGVVDDSQLPKDRFSAERLKGVDSTLKIQPAKLEDSAVYLCARSHVRGRIEELFFGEGSRLTVL.

Concerning this clonotype: A read error may be the cause here, since a much bigger clone is one base away. The V gene is TRBV4-1, the J gene TRBJ1-2, with 7 bases lining up with TRBD1. The CDR3 has 13 amino acids. The junction had 10 bases not matched to a gene; V was cut back by 7 bases and J by 8 bases. Germline CDR1 MGHRA, CDR2 YSYEKL. The CDR3 nucleotides read TGCGCCAGCAACCTTCGACAGGGAAGAGGCTACACCTTC. Protein: CASNLRQGRGYTF.

Remarks on this clonotype: Because the CDR3 is missing its conserved closing phenylalanine or tryptophan, this is likely a read error. This chain connects TRBV11-1 to TRBJ2-7, with 7 positions matching TRBD2. The CDR3 extends over 15 amino acids. The germline V gene encodes CDR1 SGHAT and CDR2 FQDESV (reference sequence). With 7 bases clipped from V and 4 bases from J, the junction kept 13 bases outside the gene matches. DNA for the CDR3: TGTGCCAGCAACTTCGTGACCCCCGGGGGGTACGAGCAGTACTCC. This gives the protein CASNFVTPGGYEQYS.

In this sample, this clonotype turned up a few times. The chain couples TRBV5-8 to TRBJ2-5, with D perhaps TRBD1 (6 bases). The V gene lost 4 bases and the J gene lost 5 bases, with 18 bases spanning the gap. CDR3 size: 15 residues. Germline CDR1 and CDR2: SGHTS and YDEGEE. CDR3 region: CASSLRAGVIETQYF. DNA of the CDR3: TGTGCCAGCAGCCTGCGAGCAGGGGTCATCGAGACCCAGTACTTC. The variable domain in full, with the rest retrieved from reference TRBV5-8 and TRBJ2-5, is EAGVTQSPTHLIKTRGQQATLRCSPISGHTSVYWYQQALGLGLQFLLWYDEGEERNRGNFPPRFSGRQFPNYSSELNVNALELEDSALYLCASSLRAGVIETQYFGPGTRLLVL.

This clonotype was observed a single time. The CDR3, as DNA: TGTGCCAGCAGCTTGGCGACAGGGTGGCGAGAGACCCAGTACTTC. As protein: CASSLATGWRETQYF. V gene TRBV7-9 combines with J gene TRBJ2-5, with 7 bases that match TRBD1. The CDR3 is 15 residues long. With V trimmed by 3 bases and J by 4 bases, 8 bases remained unmatched. Germline V lookup: CDR1 SEHNR, CDR2 FQNEAQ (reference sequence).

This sequence joins TRBV20-1 and TRBJ2-1; 9 positions match TRBD2. With V trimmed by 3 bases and J by 10 bases, 19 bases remained unmatched. The CDR3 has 17 amino acids. Looked up from germline, CDR1 is DFQATT and CDR2 is SNEGSKA (reference sequence). The DNA for the CDR3 is TGCAGTGCTAGGAACCCCTATACGGGAGCGGGAGGAGAAGAGCAGTTCTTC. Its translation is CSARNPYTGAGGEEQFF.

The chain recombines TRBV19 with TRBJ2-1; no reliable D call. The CDR3 has 14 residues. The V and J ends lost 1 base and 8 bases respectively, with 12 bases between them. Germline V CDR1 and CDR2: LNHDA, SQIVND (reference sequence). CDR3 DNA: TGTGCCAGTAGTATAGGGGTTAGCCTCTATGAGCAGTTCTTC. It translates to CASSIGVSLYEQFF.

The chain has TRBV30 and TRBJ2-2; D may match TRBD1 or TRBD2 (5 bases each). Germline CDR1 is GTSNPN and CDR2 is SVGIG (reference sequence). This CDR3 spans 14 amino acids. V lost 0 bases to trimming and J lost 7 bases, with 12 bases between them. In nucleotides, the CDR3 is TGTGCCTGGAGTGTAGGGGCTGGGGGCGGGGAGCTGTTTTTT. This encodes CAWSVGAGGGELFF. Together with reference TRBV30 and TRBJ2-2, the CDR3 gives the full variable domain: SQTIHQWPATLVQPVGSPLSLECTVEGTSNPNLYWYRQAAGRGLQLLFYSVGIGQISSEVPQNLSASRPQDRQFILSSKKLLLSDSGFYLCAWSVGAGGGELFFGEGSRLTVL.